This T cell receptor beta chain was recorded in a study of regulatory T cells in long-lasting Graves disease. Relying on iRepertoire HTBI primers and Arm-PCR of CDR3 regions, the team built TCR beta libraries. TCRdb re-called the multiplex PCR reads with MiXCR, one entry per CDR3 protein. The sample shows roughly 430,000 distinct CDR3 sequences, roughly a fifth of them seen only once. This clonotype was detected only a few times. What it binds is unknown. Per the germline V gene, CDR1 is MGHRA and CDR2 is YSYEKL. The CDR3 loop spans 15 amino acids. Trimming removed 0 bases at V and 2 bases at J, with 10 bases between. Study conclusions and caveats: Favored gene segments in persistent disease were TRBV28, TRBJ1-2 and TRBJ2-5. Reduced TCR diversity was observed in persistent Graves' patients versus newly diagnosed patients.

Time point indicated: persistent/refractory GD, antithyroid drugs over 5 years with positive TRAb. PBMC-derived RNA was used for the TCR library. The patients were drawn from one endocrinology department in Xi'an, China. Sequencing used peripheral blood mononuclear cells (PBMCs), obtained when the disease was refractory, from a patient treated with antithyroid drugs. This receptor was obtained from a female donor with Graves disease. The chain carries TRBV4-1 and TRBJ2-5; D unresolved. The CDR3 sequence is CASSQDWPGQETQYF. The CDR3 DNA is TGCGCCAGCAGCCAAGATTGGCCAGGACAAGAGACCCAGTACTTC.